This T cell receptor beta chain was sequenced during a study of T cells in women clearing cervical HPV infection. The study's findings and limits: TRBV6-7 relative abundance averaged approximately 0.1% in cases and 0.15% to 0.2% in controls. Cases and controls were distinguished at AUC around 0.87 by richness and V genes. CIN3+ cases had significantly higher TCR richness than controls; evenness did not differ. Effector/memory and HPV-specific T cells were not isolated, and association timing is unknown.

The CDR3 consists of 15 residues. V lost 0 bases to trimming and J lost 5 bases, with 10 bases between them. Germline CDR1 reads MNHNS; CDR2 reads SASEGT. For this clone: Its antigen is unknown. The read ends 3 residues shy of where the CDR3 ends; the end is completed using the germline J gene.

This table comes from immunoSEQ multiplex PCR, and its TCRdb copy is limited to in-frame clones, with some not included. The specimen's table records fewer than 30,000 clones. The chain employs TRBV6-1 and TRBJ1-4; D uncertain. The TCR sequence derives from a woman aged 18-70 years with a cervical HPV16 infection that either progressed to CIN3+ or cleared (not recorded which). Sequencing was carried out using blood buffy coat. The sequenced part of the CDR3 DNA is TGTGCCAGCAGTGAAGCGGCCAGTCGCAATGAAAAA. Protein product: CASSEAASRNEK. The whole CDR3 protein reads CASSEAASRNEKLFF.